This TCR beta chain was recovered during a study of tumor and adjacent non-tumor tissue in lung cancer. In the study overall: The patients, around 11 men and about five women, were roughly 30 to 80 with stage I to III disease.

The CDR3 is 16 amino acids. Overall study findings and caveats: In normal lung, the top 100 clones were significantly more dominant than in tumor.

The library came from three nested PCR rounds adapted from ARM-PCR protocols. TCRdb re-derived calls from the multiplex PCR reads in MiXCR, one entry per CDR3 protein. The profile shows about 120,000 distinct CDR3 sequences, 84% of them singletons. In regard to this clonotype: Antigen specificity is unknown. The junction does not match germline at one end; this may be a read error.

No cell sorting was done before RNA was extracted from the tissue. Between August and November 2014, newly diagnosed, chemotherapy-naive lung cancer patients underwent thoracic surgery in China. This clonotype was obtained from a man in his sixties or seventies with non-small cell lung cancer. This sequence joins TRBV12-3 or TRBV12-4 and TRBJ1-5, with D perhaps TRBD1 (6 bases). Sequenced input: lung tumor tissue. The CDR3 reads CAISLRGGSSNQPQHF. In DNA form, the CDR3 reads TGTGCCATCAGTTTAAGGGGGGGGTCGTCCAATCAGCCCCAGCATTTT.